This TCR beta chain derives from a study of blood T cell repertoires in COVID-19. On the study more broadly: Some COVID-19 samples were acute and others convalescent; all came from the United States, Italy and Spain. In each case, the material was cDNA or gDNA derived from T cells, B-cell-depleted T cells, or PBMCs.

Authors' processing steps: How many nucleated cells were present was estimated from reference gene primer amplification. Profiling relied on immunoSEQ multiplex PCR, and the TCRdb table lists in-frame clones only, not all of them. For V, J and clone size, that table is used; D and trimming come from the DNA. The sample holds roughly 57,000 clones, around nine tenths seen once. This CDR3 region has 13 residues. J gave up 5 bases and V 6 bases, and 4 bases lay outside the gene matches. The germline V gene has CDR1 KGHDR and CDR2 SFDVKD. The genes are TRBV24-1 and TRBJ2-7; 9 bases line up with TRBD1. The TCR comes from an older woman with COVID-19, enrolled during active disease. The sequenced sample consisted of peripheral blood. The CDR3 region is CATSRDRDNEQYF. CDR3 nucleotide sequence: TGTGCCACCAGTAGGGACAGGGACAACGAGCAGTACTTC.